The 10 T cell receptor beta chains presented below share a single source sample, sequenced in a study of blood T cell repertoires in COVID-19. TCRdb's copy holds only in-frame clones and misses some; the assay was immunoSEQ multiplex PCR. Of roughly 250,000 clones listed, more than 75% are singletons. The sequenced material came from PBMCs or T cells enriched from blood (not recorded which). These receptors all stem from a woman aged 40 to 50 with acute COVID-19.

The rearrangement uses TRBV5-1 and TRBJ2-1; TRBD2 aligns across 11 bases. The germline V gene encodes CDR1 SGHRS and CDR2 YFSETQ. This CDR3 contains 14 residues. Trimming took 8 bases from V and 9 from J; bases not matched to a gene: 10. CDR3 sequence: CASYGTSGAGEQFF. In DNA form, the CDR3 reads TGCGCCAGTTACGGGACTAGCGGCGCTGGTGAGCAGTTCTTC.

This sequence joins TRBV23-1 and TRBJ1-3; D is perhaps TRBD1 (5 bases). TRBV23-1 is an ORF, with its function uncertain. The CDR3 extends over 17 amino acids. V was clipped by 6 bases and J by 0 bases, with 18 bases between them. This CDR3 is CASRSFRDSYSGNTIYF. The DNA of the CDR3 is TGCGCCAGCAGATCCTTCCGGGACTCCTACTCTGGAAACACCATATATTTT.

The V call is TRBV3-1 (or the pseudogene TRBV3-2), the J call TRBJ1-5; TRBD1 might be the D (5 bases). The CDR3 totals 14 residues. The germline CDR1 and CDR2 sequences are LGHDT and YNNKEL (reference sequence). V was cut by 1 base and J by 4 bases, with 8 bases left in between. CDR3 sequence (DNA): TGTGCCAGCAGCCAAGTCCCAGGGAATCAGCCCCAGCATTTT. Its translation is CASSQVPGNQPQHF.

This chain connects TRBV30 to TRBJ1-2; D gene uncertain. This CDR3 contains 15 residues. The germline V and J ends were trimmed by 5 bases and 2 bases, with 18 bases remaining between them. Germline V CDR1 and CDR2: GTSNPN, SVGIG (reference sequence). CDR3 in DNA: TGTGCCTGGGGGCCCCGAGTCCTGATAAACTATGGCTACACCTTC. It yields the protein CAWGPRVLINYGYTF. Complete variable domain (other parts from reference TRBV30 and TRBJ1-2): SQTIHQWPATLVQPVGSPLSLECTVEGTSNPNLYWYRQAAGRGLQLLFYSVGIGQISSEVPQNLSASRPQDRQFILSSKKLLLSDSGFYLCAWGPRVLINYGYTFGSGTRLTVV.

The chain links TRBV6-5 to TRBJ1-5; tentatively, D is TRBD1 (5 bases). The ends were cut back, 6 bases at V and 4 bases at J, with 10 bases in the middle. CDR1 is MNHEY and CDR2 is SVGAGI in the germline V gene. The CDR3 loop spans 13 amino acids. The CDR3 spells CASRGRLNQPQHF. The CDR3 coding sequence is TGTGCCAGCAGGGGGCGGCTTAATCAGCCCCAGCATTTT.

J is TRBJ2-3 and V is TRBV7-8, with 9 bases fitting TRBD1. The CDR3 has 17 residues. After removal of 2 bases from V and 3 bases from J, the junction contained 9 bases not matched to a gene. The V gene's germline CDR1 is SGHVS and CDR2 FQNEAQ. DNA of the CDR3: TGTGCCAGCAGCTTACGGGGGAGAGGGACAGGGACAGATACGCAGTATTTT. Residues: CASSLRGRGTGTDTQYF.

The J gene is TRBJ2-5, the V gene TRBV27; 9 nucleotides agree with TRBD1. Trimming cost V 5 bases and J 7 bases; bases outside gene matches: 11. The CDR3 contains 15 residues. Germline CDR1 reads MNHEY; CDR2 reads SMNVEV (reference sequence). The CDR3 spells CASSPRQGGFGTQYF. The CDR3 coding sequence is TGTGCCAGCAGTCCGAGACAGGGGGGGTTCGGGACCCAGTACTTC.

The chain links TRBV3-1 (or the pseudogene TRBV3-2) to TRBJ2-7; 8 nucleotides agree with TRBD1. This CDR3 spans 14 amino acids. Per the germline V gene, CDR1 is LGHDT and CDR2 is YNNKEL (reference sequence). V gave up 4 bases and J gave up 2 bases; unmatched junction bases: 4. For the CDR3, the DNA is TGTGCCAGCAGCCCCAGGGGGCGAACCTACGAGCAGTACTTC. Residues: CASSPRGRTYEQYF.

The chain recombines TRBV11-2 with TRBJ2-2; possibly TRBD1 for D (6 bases). The CDR3 runs to 16 residues. V was pared by 4 bases and J by 6 bases, with 18 bases between. Germline V lookup: CDR1 SGHAT, CDR2 FQNNGV. This CDR3 is CASSSLQGKSAGELFF. The CDR3 DNA reads as TGTGCCAGCAGCTCCCTGCAGGGGAAGTCTGCCGGGGAGCTGTTTTTT.

The rearrangement uses TRBV6-2 or TRBV6-3 and TRBJ2-4; TRBD1 matches 9 bases. V was clipped by 6 bases and J by 2 bases; unmatched bases: 5. Germline CDR1 MNHEY, CDR2 SVGEGT. This CDR3 contains 15 residues. In nucleotides, the CDR3 is TGTGCCAGCAGCACAGGGGGCACGACCAAAAACATTCAGTACTTC. Protein: CASSTGGTTKNIQYF.